This T cell receptor beta chain is drawn from a study of PD-1 blockade in classical Hodgkin lymphoma. Study findings and constraints: Reports indicated that newly diagnosed patients had lower baseline TCR diversity than healthy donors did. Patients who responded completely had about the same baseline diversity as newly diagnosed patients.

The time point is: cycle 4 day 1 (C4D1), after 6 weeks of nivolumab. Exposure to brentuximab vedotin varied, and each patient had relapsed following autologous stem cell transplantation. Thawed PBMCs supplied CD8+ T cells via magnetic negative selection. Germline assignment: CDR1 SEHNR and CDR2 FQNEAQ (reference sequence). V gave up 4 bases and J gave up 0 bases, with 17 bases separating them. The CDR3 consists of 17 residues. Worth noting for this clone: Its target is unknown.

The data were produced by immunoSEQ multiplex PCR, yet TCRdb's version contains in-frame clones alone and is incomplete. The data hold about 20,000 clones, with approximately 80% observed a single time. The chain has TRBV7-9 and TRBJ2-3, with D possibly matching TRBD2 (5 bases). This receptor was taken from a human donor with classical Hodgkin lymphoma. The specimen comprised CD8+ T cells from blood, sampled before the fourth cycle of nivolumab. The chain's CDR3 is CASSSREFLDSTDTQYF. The CDR3 DNA reads TGTGCCAGCAGCTCTAGGGAGTTCCTGGATAGCACAGATACGCAGTATTTT. The full variable domain, completed using reference TRBV7-9 and TRBJ2-3, is DTGVSQNPRHKITKRGQNVTFRCDPISEHNRLYWYRQTLGQGPEFLTYFQNEAQLEKSRLLSDRFSAERPKGSFSTLEIQRTEQGDSAMYLCASSSREFLDSTDTQYFGPGTRLTVL.